One TCR beta chain is described in this entry. Vbeta (60) and Jbeta (13) primers were used in the PCR. Generated by immunoSEQ multiplex PCR, the TCRdb table keeps only in-frame clones and is missing some. The data hold 110,000 or so clones, with 82% observed a single time. This sample was taken from a study of cytomegalovirus exposure and HLA in healthy donors. Study as a whole: Roughly 85 million unique TCRs from HLA-typed donors were held in an early release of data.

The CDR3 extends over 15 amino acids. From germline, CDR1 is LGHNA and CDR2 YNFKEQ. V lost 0 bases, J lost 6 bases, and 12 bases lay in between. Sequenced material: PBMCs. The chain couples TRBV4-2 to TRBJ2-1; perhaps TRBD2 as D (6 bases). The TCR originated in a woman younger than 35 in good health and CMV-seronegative. CDR3 sequence (DNA): TGTGCCAGCAGCCAAGATCGGGGAGGTCGCAATGAGCAGTTCTTC. Translation: CASSQDRGGRNEQFF.